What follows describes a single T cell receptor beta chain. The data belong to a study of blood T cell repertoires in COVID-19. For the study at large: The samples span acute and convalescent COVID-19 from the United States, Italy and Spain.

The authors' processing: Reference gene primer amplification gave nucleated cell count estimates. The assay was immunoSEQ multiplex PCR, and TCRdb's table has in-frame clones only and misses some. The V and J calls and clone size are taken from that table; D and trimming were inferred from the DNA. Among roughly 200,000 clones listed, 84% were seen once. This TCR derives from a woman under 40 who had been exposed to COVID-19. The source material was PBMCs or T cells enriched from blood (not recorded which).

This CDR3 is CASSYSERGIYEQYF. In nucleotides, the CDR3 is TGTGCCAGCAGTTACTCGGAGCGGGGGATCTACGAGCAGTACTTC. V usage is TRBV6-5 and J usage is TRBJ2-7; TRBD2 agrees at 8 bases. This CDR3 region has 15 residues. V lost 0 bases, J lost 3 bases, and 4 bases stayed unmatched. Germline CDR1 MNHEY, CDR2 SVGAGI.